This TCR beta chain emerged from a study of T cells in Graves' hyperthyroidism and ophthalmopathy. What was amplified from RNA transcripts were TCR beta CDR3 regions. A first-round RT-PCR of the TCR CDR3 used the HTBI primer set. MiXCR, run by TCRdb on the multiplex PCR reads, gives a single entry per CDR3 protein. Of under 650,000 distinct CDR3 sequences in the sample, 15% to 20% were seen once. This clonotype appeared a few times. The CDR3 is made up of 14 amino acids. From germline, CDR1 is SEHNR and CDR2 FQNEAQ (reference sequence). Trimming stripped 5 bases from V and 8 bases from J, with 15 bases between.

Material for sequencing was blood. This chain connects TRBV7-9 to TRBJ1-4; possibly TRBD1 for D (6 bases). This clonotype originated in a woman in her twenties or thirties with Graves' hyperthyroidism. The CDR3 loop reads CASSLGANGEKLFF. The CDR3 DNA is TGTGCCAGCAGCCTGGGGGCGAATGGGGAAAAACTGTTTTTT.